A selection of T cell receptor beta chains follows, all from one sample in a study of blood T cell repertoires in COVID-19. Sequencing was performed with immunoSEQ multiplex PCR; in TCRdb, only in-frame clones are kept and a portion is missing. The data contain approximately 250,000 clones, more than 85% of them singletons. Specimen: PBMCs or T cells enriched from blood (not recorded which). Receptors originate from a woman in her 30s who had recovered from COVID-19. Both conserved end residues are part of each CDR3. The order of the fields is J gene, clone size, V gene, D gene, CDR3 DNA, CDR3 protein. D genes are given only for firm matches. The size field is filled for only some rows; it gives once, few, many or a size class.

j_gene: TRBJ2-6; abundance: NA; v_gene: TRBV27; d_gene: NA; CDR3nt: TGTGCCAGCAGTTTATTCGCGGGGTCCGGGGCCAACGTCCTGACTTTC; CDR3aa: CASSLFAGSGANVLTF
j_gene: TRBJ1-1; abundance: NA; v_gene: TRBV10-3; d_gene: TRBD1; CDR3nt: TGTGCCATCAGTGAGTCGAGGGACAGGGGAGGTGGTAATGAAGCTTTCTTT; CDR3aa: CAISESRDRGGGNEAFF
j_gene: TRBJ1-1; abundance: NA; v_gene: TRBV7-8; d_gene: NA; CDR3nt: TGTGCCAGCAGCTTAGCCTTAGTAGCAACTGAAGCTTTCTTT; CDR3aa: CASSLALVATEAFF
j_gene: TRBJ1-2; abundance: NA; v_gene: TRBV24-1; d_gene: NA; CDR3nt: TGTGCCACCAGTGATCCCTACGGAGCTGGCTACACCTTC; CDR3aa: CATSDPYGAGYTF
j_gene: TRBJ2-7; abundance: NA; v_gene: TRBV4-3; d_gene: NA; CDR3nt: TGCGCCAGCAGCCAAGATATCGGGAGATTCTACGAGCAGTACTTC; CDR3aa: CASSQDIGRFYEQYF
j_gene: TRBJ1-5; abundance: NA; v_gene: TRBV30; d_gene: NA; CDR3nt: TGTGCCTGGACGCCGGCGGCATTCAATCAGCCCCAGCATTTT; CDR3aa: CAWTPAAFNQPQHF
j_gene: TRBJ1-2; abundance: NA; v_gene: TRBV6-2/TRBV6-3; d_gene: NA; CDR3nt: TGTGCCAGCAGCCTGATCCAGACAGAGACAGGCTACACCTTC; CDR3aa: CASSLIQTETGYTF
j_gene: TRBJ2-3; abundance: NA; v_gene: TRBV7-2; d_gene: NA; CDR3nt: TGTGCCAGCAGCTTAGATTCCCTGAGGAATGCAGATACGCAGTATTTT; CDR3aa: CASSLDSLRNADTQYF
j_gene: TRBJ1-2; abundance: NA; v_gene: TRBV7-9; d_gene: TRBD1; CDR3nt: TGTGCCAGCAGCCCTCTCAACGCAATCAACACAGGGGTAAACACCTTC; CDR3aa: CASSPLNAINTGVNTF
j_gene: TRBJ2-2; abundance: many; v_gene: TRBV5-1; d_gene: TRBD2; CDR3nt: TGCGCCAGCAGCTCCTTAGCGGGAGTGGGCACCGGGGAGCTGTTTTTT; CDR3aa: CASSSLAGVGTGELFF
j_gene: TRBJ1-2; abundance: few; v_gene: TRBV18; d_gene: NA; CDR3nt: TGTGCCAGCTCACCAACGGACAGTTATGGCTACACCTTC; CDR3aa: CASSPTDSYGYTF
j_gene: TRBJ1-1; abundance: NA; v_gene: TRBV3-1/TRBV3-2; d_gene: NA; CDR3nt: TGTGCCAGCAGCCAAGTCGGGGGGGGAGGCACTGAAGCTTTCTTT; CDR3aa: CASSQVGGGGTEAFF
j_gene: TRBJ1-1; abundance: NA; v_gene: TRBV28; d_gene: NA; CDR3nt: TGTGCCAGCAGTATTACAGTGAACACTGAAGCTTTCTTT; CDR3aa: CASSITVNTEAFF
j_gene: TRBJ2-7; abundance: NA; v_gene: TRBV3-1/TRBV3-2; d_gene: TRBD2; CDR3nt: TGTGCCAGCAGCCTATTGCTAGCCAGCGGGAGCTCCTACGAGCAGTACTTC; CDR3aa: CASSLLLASGSSYEQYF
j_gene: TRBJ2-2; abundance: NA; v_gene: TRBV3-1/TRBV3-2; d_gene: TRBD2; CDR3nt: TGTGCCAGCAGCCCGACTAGCGGGAGAGTTACCGGGGAGCTGTTTTTT; CDR3aa: CASSPTSGRVTGELFF
j_gene: TRBJ2-1; abundance: NA; v_gene: TRBV5-1; d_gene: NA; CDR3nt: TGCGCCAGCGGCCCCCAGGGGTTCTCCTACAATGAGCAGTTCTTC; CDR3aa: CASGPQGFSYNEQFF
j_gene: TRBJ1-1; abundance: NA; v_gene: TRBV6-4; d_gene: NA; CDR3nt: TGTGCCAGCAGTGAAAGGCAGGGATTATCTGAAGCTTTCTTT; CDR3aa: CASSERQGLSEAFF
j_gene: TRBJ2-5; abundance: NA; v_gene: TRBV30; d_gene: NA; CDR3nt: TGTGCCTGGAGTGGAGGGGGCGCGGGGGAGACCCAGTACTTC; CDR3aa: CAWSGGGAGETQYF
j_gene: TRBJ1-2; abundance: NA; v_gene: TRBV7-2; d_gene: NA; CDR3nt: TGTGCCAGCAGCTTACTTCAGACTAGCAACTATGGCTACACCTTC; CDR3aa: CASSLLQTSNYGYTF
j_gene: TRBJ2-7; abundance: NA; v_gene: TRBV5-4; d_gene: TRBD1; CDR3nt: TGTGCCAGCAGCTTGGCGGGACAGGGTATGTACGAGCAGTACTTC; CDR3aa: CASSLAGQGMYEQYF
j_gene: TRBJ1-5; abundance: NA; v_gene: TRBV6-4; d_gene: NA; CDR3nt: TGTGCCAGCAGTGATGAACTTTTGAATCAGCCCCAGCATTTT; CDR3aa: CASSDELLNQPQHF
j_gene: TRBJ2-2; abundance: NA; v_gene: TRBV15; d_gene: TRBD1; CDR3nt: TGTGCCACCAGCAGAACCGGGACAGGGGTTGCCGGGGAGCTGTTTTTT; CDR3aa: CATSRTGTGVAGELFF
j_gene: TRBJ1-2; abundance: NA; v_gene: TRBV24-1; d_gene: TRBD1; CDR3nt: TGTGCCACCAGTAGACAGGGGGCTTATGGCTACACCTTC; CDR3aa: CATSRQGAYGYTF
j_gene: TRBJ1-5; abundance: NA; v_gene: TRBV19; d_gene: TRBD1; CDR3nt: TGTGCCAGTAGTATGGGGGACAGGGGGCTTTTCGTTGGAAATAGCAATCAGCCCCAGCATTTT; CDR3aa: CASSMGDRGLFVGNSNQPQHF
j_gene: TRBJ2-1; abundance: NA; v_gene: TRBV9; d_gene: NA; CDR3nt: TGTGCCAGCAGCGTAGAGGAAGCGGCGCCTTTGTCCAGCTCCTACAATGAGCAGTTCTTC; CDR3aa: CASSVEEAAPLSSSYNEQFF
j_gene: TRBJ2-3; abundance: NA; v_gene: TRBV3-1/TRBV3-2; d_gene: NA; CDR3nt: TGTGCCAGCAGCGAGACAGGTACCACAGATACGCAGTATTTT; CDR3aa: CASSETGTTDTQYF
j_gene: TRBJ1-1; abundance: NA; v_gene: TRBV6-5; d_gene: NA; CDR3nt: TGTGCCAGCAGGTCGGAGGGGGGGAAAGCTTTCTTT; CDR3aa: CASRSEGGKAFF
j_gene: TRBJ2-1; abundance: NA; v_gene: TRBV20-1; d_gene: TRBD2; CDR3nt: TGCAGTGCTAGTGGAATGTACGGGAGGTCCTACAATGAGCAGTTCTTC; CDR3aa: CSASGMYGRSYNEQFF
j_gene: TRBJ1-1; abundance: NA; v_gene: TRBV30; d_gene: TRBD1; CDR3nt: TGTGCCTGGACTCTATTACAGGGGATCACTGAAGCTTTCTTT; CDR3aa: CAWTLLQGITEAFF
j_gene: TRBJ2-1; abundance: once; v_gene: TRBV9; d_gene: NA; CDR3nt: TGTGCCAGCAGCCTACACAATGAGCAGTTCTTC; CDR3aa: CASSLHNEQFF
j_gene: TRBJ1-1; abundance: NA; v_gene: TRBV7-9; d_gene: NA; CDR3nt: TGTGCCAGCAGCCTCAGGGACACTGAAGCTTTCTTT; CDR3aa: CASSLRDTEAFF
j_gene: TRBJ1-4; abundance: NA; v_gene: TRBV27; d_gene: TRBD1; CDR3nt: TGTGCCAGCAGTCCGTTCGAACAGGGGGGCTATGAAAAACTGTTTTTT; CDR3aa: CASSPFEQGGYEKLFF
j_gene: TRBJ1-5; abundance: NA; v_gene: TRBV6-2/TRBV6-3; d_gene: NA; CDR3nt: TGTGCCAGCAGTTACTGGGGTGACAGGAACGATCAGCCCCAGCATTTT; CDR3aa: CASSYWGDRNDQPQHF
j_gene: TRBJ1-2; abundance: NA; v_gene: TRBV27; d_gene: NA; CDR3nt: TGTGCCAGCAGTTTTTCCCACAGGGCGGAGGGCTACACCTTC; CDR3aa: CASSFSHRAEGYTF
j_gene: TRBJ2-7; abundance: NA; v_gene: TRBV28; d_gene: TRBD1; CDR3nt: TGTGCCAGCAGTCGGCGGACAGGCGGCGGACACGAGCAGTACTTC; CDR3aa: CASSRRTGGGHEQYF
j_gene: TRBJ2-7; abundance: NA; v_gene: TRBV28; d_gene: TRBD2; CDR3nt: TGTGCCAGCAGTCTCGGGACTAGCGGGAGGACTCGGGGGGGCAAGCAGTACTTC; CDR3aa: CASSLGTSGRTRGGKQYF
j_gene: TRBJ2-5; abundance: few; v_gene: TRBV19; d_gene: TRBD2; CDR3nt: TGTGCCAGTAGTATCCAGGGAGGGGAGACCCAGTACTTC; CDR3aa: CASSIQGGETQYF
j_gene: TRBJ1-1; abundance: once; v_gene: TRBV6-5; d_gene: NA; CDR3nt: TGTGCCAGCAGTTTAGACCGGGGCACTGAAGCTTTCTTT; CDR3aa: CASSLDRGTEAFF
j_gene: TRBJ2-5; abundance: NA; v_gene: TRBV19; d_gene: NA; CDR3nt: TGTGCCAGTAGCATACAAGCTCCGAGGGAGACCCAGTACTTC; CDR3aa: CASSIQAPRETQYF